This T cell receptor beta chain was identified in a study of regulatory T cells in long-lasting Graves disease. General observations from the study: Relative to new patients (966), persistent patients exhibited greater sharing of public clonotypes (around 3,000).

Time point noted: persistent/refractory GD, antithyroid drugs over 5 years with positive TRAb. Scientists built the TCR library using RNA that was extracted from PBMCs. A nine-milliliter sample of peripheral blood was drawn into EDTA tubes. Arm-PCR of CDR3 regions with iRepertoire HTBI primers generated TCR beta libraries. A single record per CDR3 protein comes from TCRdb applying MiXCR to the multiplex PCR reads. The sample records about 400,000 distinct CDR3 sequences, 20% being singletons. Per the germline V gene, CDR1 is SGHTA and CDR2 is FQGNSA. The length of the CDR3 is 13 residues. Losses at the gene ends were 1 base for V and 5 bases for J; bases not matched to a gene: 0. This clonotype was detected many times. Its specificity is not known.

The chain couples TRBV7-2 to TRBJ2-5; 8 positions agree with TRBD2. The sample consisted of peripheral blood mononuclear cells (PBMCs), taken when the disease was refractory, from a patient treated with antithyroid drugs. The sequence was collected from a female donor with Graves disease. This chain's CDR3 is CASSLEREETQYF. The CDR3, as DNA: TGTGCCAGCAGCTTAGAGCGGGAGGAGACCCAGTACTTC.